A single sample is the source of the 17 T cell receptor beta chains below, sequenced in a study of blood T cell repertoires in COVID-19. Assay: immunoSEQ multiplex PCR; the TCRdb copy retains only in-frame clones and omits some. The sample contains around 310,000 clones, roughly nine tenths of which appear only once. Material for sequencing was PBMCs or T cells enriched from blood (not recorded which). All receptors come from a woman in her thirties who had recovered from COVID-19.

The chain joins TRBV3-1 (or the pseudogene TRBV3-2) to TRBJ2-3; D is undetermined. The germline CDR1 and CDR2 sequences are LGHDT and YNNKEL (reference sequence). This CDR3 contains 13 residues. Between the trimmed V and J ends, which lost 1 base and 2 bases, there was a span of 4 bases. The CDR3 here is CASSQAVTDTQYF. The CDR3 coding sequence is TGTGCCAGCAGCCAAGCGGTCACAGATACGCAGTATTTT.

The chain has TRBV19 and TRBJ1-2, with 9 bases fitting TRBD1. CDR1 is LNHDA and CDR2 is SQIVND in the germline V gene (reference sequence). The V gene end was trimmed by 5 bases and the J gene end by 5 bases; junction bases not matched to a gene: 9. This CDR3 has 15 residues. CDR3 bases: TGTGCCAGTAGTGTCCCCGGACAGGGGAAGTATGGCTACACCTTC. Protein: CASSVPGQGKYGYTF. Looking up the rest from reference TRBV19 and TRBJ1-2 gives the full variable domain: DGGITQSPKYLFRKEGQNVTLSCEQNLNHDAMYWYRQDPGQGLRLIYYSQIVNDFQKGDIAEGYSVSREKKESFPLTVTSAQKNPTAFYLCASSVPGQGKYGYTFGSGTRLTVV.

The chain has TRBV19 and TRBJ2-7; 7 bases fit TRBD2. This CDR3 is built from 16 residues. The V and J ends lost 4 bases and 1 base, in that order; junction bases with no gene match: 10. Germline assignment: CDR1 LNHDA and CDR2 SQIVND (reference sequence). CDR3 nucleotide sequence: TGTGCCAGTAGTACTAACGGCGAGCGGGAATCCTACGAGCAGTACTTC. Translating it yields CASSTNGERESYEQYF.

The J gene is TRBJ2-5, the V gene TRBV19, with TRBD2 matching 8 bases. The CDR3 length is 13 residues. Germline trimming cut 5 bases from V and 7 bases from J; bases unmatched to any gene: 6. Germline lookup yields CDR1 LNHDA and CDR2 SQIVND (reference sequence). The CDR3 sequence: CASSPGGDATQYF. For the CDR3, the DNA is TGTGCCAGTAGTCCGGGGGGGGATGCGACCCAGTACTTC.

The chain has TRBV6-5 and TRBJ2-3, with D uncertain. The CDR3 consists of 14 residues. Looked up from germline, CDR1 is MNHEY and CDR2 is SVGAGI. V shed 4 bases and J shed 5 bases, with 13 bases lying between them. The CDR3 here is CASSLSRRKDTQYF. CDR3 in DNA: TGTGCCAGCAGTTTGTCACGGCGGAAAGATACGCAGTATTTT.

CDR3 amino acids: CSASWGAGRANTEAFF. CDR3 bases: TGCAGTGCTAGTTGGGGCGCCGGCAGGGCAAACACTGAAGCTTTCTTT. This chain uses TRBV20-1 with TRBJ1-1; possibly TRBD1 for D (5 bases). Trimming took 3 bases from V and 2 from J, leaving 19 bases between them. Germline assignment: CDR1 DFQATT and CDR2 SNEGSKA (reference sequence). CDR3 size: 16 residues.

This clone was recorded only once. The chain carries TRBV3-1 (or the pseudogene TRBV3-2) and TRBJ2-7; D not resolved. V lost 0 bases and J 3 bases, leaving 6 bases between the germline ends. Germline values: CDR1 LGHDT, CDR2 YNNKEL (reference sequence). CDR3 size: 13 residues. The CDR3 spells CASSQEASYEQYF. Written as DNA, the CDR3 is TGTGCCAGCAGCCAAGAGGCCAGCTACGAGCAGTACTTC.

The rearrangement uses TRBV5-6 and TRBJ1-4, with D uncertain. V was cut by 3 bases and J by 0 bases, with 12 bases left in between. CDR1 and CDR2 from the germline V gene are SGHDT and YYEEEE. The CDR3 covers 16 residues. The CDR3 loop reads CASSYGVGPTNEKLFF. CDR3 coding DNA: TGTGCCAGCAGCTACGGGGTCGGACCAACTAATGAAAAACTGTTTTTT.

The sample holds one count of this clone. V usage is TRBV19 and J usage is TRBJ1-4, with 9 bases that match TRBD1. The V and J ends lost 10 bases and 3 bases, in that order; junction bases with no gene match: 21. In germline, CDR1 is LNHDA, CDR2 SQIVND (reference sequence). CDR3 length: 19 residues. In DNA form, the CDR3 reads TGTGCCACAGGTCTCCGCGGGACAGGGCTCGTTCGGGCTAATGAAAAACTGTTTTTT. It codes for CATGLRGTGLVRANEKLFF.

Concerning this clone: Mismatch with germline at one junction end may stem from a read error. CDR3 DNA: TGTGCTAGCAGCTTAGAAGCGGGGCCGAGTAATGAGCAGTTCTTC. As protein: CASSLEAGPSNEQFF. The chain carries TRBV7-7 and TRBJ2-1; 7 positions agree with TRBD2. Germline loops: CDR1 SSHAT, CDR2 FNYEAQ (reference sequence). The length of the CDR3 is 15 residues.

The gene calls are TRBV5-1 and TRBJ2-1, with D uncertain. The V and J ends lost 1 base and 0 bases respectively, with 11 bases between them. Per germline, CDR1 SGHRS and CDR2 YFSETQ. The CDR3 loop spans 16 amino acids. CDR3 nucleotides: TGCGCCAGCAGCTTGTACTCGCCGAGCTCCTACAATGAGCAGTTCTTC. It specifies CASSLYSPSSYNEQFF.

This chain joins TRBV4-2 and TRBJ1-1; D is uncertain. With 3 bases removed from V and 3 bases from J, the gap between germline ends came to 20 bases. There are 17 residues in the CDR3. CDR1 LGHNA and CDR2 YNFKEQ come from the germline V gene. The CDR3 DNA reads TGTGCCAGCAGCCAGCCCGCGGGCGTAGGGCAAGACACTGAAGCTTTCTTT. Translation gives CASSQPAGVGQDTEAFF.

The chain combines TRBV18 with TRBJ2-1; tentative D call: TRBD2 (6 bases). The CDR3 has 15 amino acids. V was shortened by 3 bases and J by 0 bases, with 9 bases between the two germline ends. The V gene's germline CDR1 is KGHSH and CDR2 LQKENI. The CDR3: CASSPRRDSYNEQFF. The CDR3 nucleotides are TGTGCCAGCTCACCTCGGCGGGACTCCTACAATGAGCAGTTCTTC.

CDR3 region: CASSYSGWREFTDTQYF. CDR3 coding DNA: TGTGCCAGCAGTTACTCAGGGTGGCGGGAGTTTACAGATACGCAGTATTTT. The rearrangement uses TRBV6-2 or TRBV6-3 and TRBJ2-3, with 7 bases matching TRBD2. Trimming cost V 0 bases and J 3 bases; bases outside gene matches: 9. This CDR3 contains 17 residues. Germline lookup yields CDR1 MNHEY and CDR2 SVGEGT.

V gene TRBV28 combines with J gene TRBJ1-1; unclear D gene. Trimming shortened V by 5 bases and J by 5 bases, and 15 bases separated the two germline ends. CDR3 length: 14 amino acids. The germline V gene has CDR1 MDHEN and CDR2 SYDVKM. CDR3 protein: CASSIIGVGTEAFF. The CDR3 DNA follows: TGTGCCAGCAGTATAATAGGAGTAGGAACTGAAGCTTTCTTT. Full variable domain (missing parts from reference TRBV28 and TRBJ1-1): DVKVTQSSRYLVKRTGEKVFLECVQDMDHENMFWYRQDPGLGLRLIYFSYDVKMKEKGDIPEGYSVSREKKERFSLILESASTNQTSMYLCASSIIGVGTEAFFGQGTRLTVV.

This chain joins TRBV9 and TRBJ2-1, with D uncertain. V lost 0 bases and J lost 2, with 9 bases in between. The CDR3 has 15 amino acids. Germline CDR1 and CDR2: SGDLS and YYNGEE. The CDR3, as DNA: TGTGCCAGCAGCGTAGTAATGTTAGCCTACAATGAGCAGTTCTTC. Translating gives CASSVVMLAYNEQFF.

The chain links TRBV4-2 to TRBJ1-2; a weak D match, TRBD1 (6 bases). Germline CDR1 is LGHNA and CDR2 is YNFKEQ. Between the trimmed V and J ends, which lost 0 bases and 5 bases, there was a span of 13 bases. The CDR3 loop spans 15 amino acids. The CDR3 DNA reads TGTGCCAGCAGCCAAGATAATAACAGGGCTTATGGCTACACCTTC. It is translated as CASSQDNNRAYGYTF.